This TCR beta chain was recovered during a study of cytomegalovirus exposure and HLA in healthy donors. Whole-study results and caveats: Further analysis, carried out later, found HLA-associated TCR beta chains more clonally expanded than equally common other chains. Association of roughly 17,000 TCR beta sequences with HLA alleles was found at 0.05 false discovery rate in a later analysis.

As to this clone: The antigen is unknown.

Germline V CDR1 and CDR2: SGHTA, FQGNSA. This CDR3 region has 15 residues. With V trimmed by 6 bases and J by 9 bases, 10 bases remained unmatched. Amplification used 60 Vbeta primers and 13 Jbeta primers. Profiling relied on immunoSEQ multiplex PCR, and the TCRdb table lists in-frame clones only, not all of them. The table has 250,000 to 350,000 clones, over 70% seen once. The clonotype originates from a girl aged 2 to 9 in good health and CMV-seronegative. Sequencing input: PBMCs. This chain links TRBV7-2 with TRBJ2-1, with 11 positions matching TRBD2. CDR3 DNA sequence: TGTGCCAGCAGGTATAGCGGGGGGGCCCATCGTGAGCAGTTCTTC. Residues: CASRYSGGAHREQFF.